This TCR beta chain was sequenced during a study of early T cells in non-severe SARS-CoV-2 infection. This clonotype was detected a few times. TCRdb ran MiXCR on the 5' RACE reads and lists one entry per CDR3 protein. The table has approximately 66,000 distinct CDR3 sequences, 12% seen once. V was clipped by 8 bases and J by 3 bases, with 17 bases between them. Germline lookup yields CDR1 LNHNV and CDR2 YYDKDF (reference sequence). This CDR3 has 16 residues. The receptor was derived from an adult who was a healthcare worker with PCR-confirmed SARS-CoV-2 infection or an uninfected control (not recorded which). The donor label of this sample is uncertain. V usage is TRBV15 and J usage is TRBJ1-6; D not certain. The input for sequencing was whole blood, taken at baseline. The CDR3 is CATRPSRDLYNSPLHF. In DNA, the CDR3 is TGTGCCACCCGGCCATCCCGAGACCTCTATAATTCACCCCTCCACTTT.